These T cell receptor beta chains were read from a single sample in a study of blood T cell repertoires in COVID-19. Data came from immunoSEQ multiplex PCR; TCRdb stores just in-frame clones and leaves some out. The sample includes 75,000 to 80,000 clones, about 90% of them seen just once. The sequencing input was peripheral blood. The receptors here all came from a human donor in a cohort sampled during active COVID-19. Each CDR3 is given with its conserved first and last residue. A D gene is named only where the DNA matches it firmly. The size entry is marked missing in some rows and otherwise reads once, few, many or a size class.

size	V	J	D	DNA	CDR3
.	TRBV5-6	TRBJ2-1	.	TGTGCCAGCTCCTACGGCAGGCCTCCAAATGAGCAGTTCTTC	CASSYGRPPNEQFF
.	TRBV27	TRBJ2-6	TRBD2	TGTGCCAGCAGTTTACAAGCGGGGGGAGCTGGGGCCAACGTCCTGACTTTC	CASSLQAGGAGANVLTF
.	TRBV12-3/TRBV12-4	TRBJ2-1	.	TGTGCCAGCACTATACAACCAGGGAATGAGCAGTTCTTC	CASTIQPGNEQFF
.	TRBV5-1	TRBJ2-7	.	TGCGCCAGCAGCTTGGTCAGGGGAAACCGGGACGGCTCCTACGAGCAGTACTTC	CASSLVRGNRDGSYEQYF
.	TRBV27	TRBJ1-2	.	TGTGCCAGCAGTTTAAGTCCTCCTCGACAAGCCTACTATGGCTACACCTTC	CASSLSPPRQAYYGYTF
.	TRBV19	TRBJ1-2	.	TGTGCCAGTAGTATAAATCCAGGTTATGGCTACACCTTC	CASSINPGYGYTF
.	TRBV10-2	TRBJ2-3	TRBD2	TGCGCCACCCGGACTAGCGGGGGAAGCACAGATACGCAGTATTTT	CATRTSGGSTDTQYF
.	TRBV21-1	TRBJ1-5	.	TGTGCCAGCAGCTCCCAGGGACAGGGAGGCAATCAGCCCCAGCATTTT	CASSSQGQGGNQPQHF
.	TRBV5-1	TRBJ2-1	TRBD2	TGCGCCAGCAGCCAGACTAGCGGGGGGGCCGATGAGCAGTTCTTC	CASSQTSGGADEQFF
.	TRBV7-2	TRBJ1-6	TRBD1	TGTGCCAGCAGTGGAGGACAGGGGGAGTATTCACCCCTCCACTTT	CASSGGQGEYSPLHF
.	TRBV19	TRBJ1-4	.	TGTGCCAGTAGTATTTTGGCAGGGGCAGCAGAAAAACTGTTTTTT	CASSILAGAAEKLFF
.	TRBV4-2	TRBJ2-7	TRBD2	TGTGCCAGCAGCCAAGTGGCTAGCGGGGACTCCTACGAGCAGTACTTC	CASSQVASGDSYEQYF
.	TRBV12-3/TRBV12-4	TRBJ1-2	TRBD1	TGTGCCAGCAGTTTATCAGGGGGAGGCTACACCTTC	CASSLSGGGYTF
.	TRBV12-5	TRBJ1-1	.	TGTGCTAGTGGTTTGGACGCAGGGCCACAAGAAGCTTTCTTT	CASGLDAGPQEAFF
.	TRBV12-5	TRBJ1-1	.	TGTGCTAGTGGTTTGGTACGGAGTGAAGCTTTCTTT	CASGLVRSEAFF
.	TRBV27	TRBJ2-1	.	TGTGCCAGCAGTTTATCTAGGGGCGGACAAGGGTCGTTCTTC	CASSLSRGGQGSFF
.	TRBV19	TRBJ2-3	.	TGTGCCAGTAGTACCGCGGGTCCCCGCACAGATACGCAGTATTTT	CASSTAGPRTDTQYF
.	TRBV7-6	TRBJ2-2	.	TGTGCCAGCAGCTGGGGGGGCGGTTACACCGGGGAGCTGTTTTTT	CASSWGGGYTGELFF
once	TRBV19	TRBJ2-5	.	TGTGCCAGTAGTCCGTCTACTCAAGAGACCCAGTACTTC	CASSPSTQETQYF
.	TRBV27	TRBJ2-3	TRBD2	TGTGCCAGCAGTTCGCTAGCGGGGGGGCTGGGAGATACGCAGTATTTT	CASSSLAGGLGDTQYF
.	TRBV29-1	TRBJ1-1	.	TGCAGTATATCAGGGATTGCGGTGAACACTGAAGCTTTCTTT	CSISGIAVNTEAFF
.	TRBV4-2	TRBJ2-7	.	TGTGCCAGCAGCCCGACCCCTTCAGGTAGCGAAGGCTACGAGCAGTACTTC	CASSPTPSGSEGYEQYF
once	TRBV5-1	TRBJ2-5	.	TGCGCCAGCAGCTTGAGGGGCCAAGAGACCCAGTACTTC	CASSLRGQETQYF
.	TRBV7-2	TRBJ1-2	TRBD1	TGTGCCAGCAGCTTAGGGACAGGGGGCGCAGAGGGCTACACCTTC	CASSLGTGGAEGYTF
once	TRBV5-1	TRBJ2-5	.	TGCGCCAGCAGCGGAACAGGGAACCAAGAGACCCAGTACTTC	CASSGTGNQETQYF
.	TRBV29-1	TRBJ2-3	TRBD2	TGCAGCGCTGGGACTAGCGTGGGCACAGATACGCAGTATTTT	CSAGTSVGTDTQYF
.	TRBV4-1	TRBJ1-2	.	TGCGCCAGCAGCCCCCTCGGGAGTAACTATGGCTACACCTTC	CASSPLGSNYGYTF
.	TRBV4-2	TRBJ2-7	.	TGTGCCAGCAGCCAAGATGGCAGGGAAGCCTACGAGCAGTACTTC	CASSQDGREAYEQYF
.	TRBV9	TRBJ2-7	TRBD2	TGTGCCAGCAGCGTAGATGGCGGGAGCTCCTACGAGCAGTACTTC	CASSVDGGSSYEQYF
once	TRBV5-1	TRBJ2-2	TRBD1	TGCGCCAGCAGCCCGGGACAGCCGAACACCGGGGAGCTGTTTTTT	CASSPGQPNTGELFF
once	TRBV30	TRBJ2-2	.	TGTGCCTGGAGGGAAGCCGGGACATCTATGAACACCGGGGAGCTGTTTTTT	CAWREAGTSMNTGELFF
.	TRBV3-1/TRBV3-2	TRBJ1-3	.	TGTGCCAGCAGCCAAGGGACAGTTGGAAACACCATATATTTT	CASSQGTVGNTIYF
.	TRBV18	TRBJ2-1	TRBD2	TGTGCCAGCTCACCACCGGGTACGGGGGGGCCGTACAATGAGCAGTTCTTC	CASSPPGTGGPYNEQFF
.	TRBV5-1	TRBJ1-5	.	TGCGCCAGCAGCTTGGCGGGGGACCTCAATCAGCCCCAGCATTTT	CASSLAGDLNQPQHF
once	TRBV2	TRBJ1-3	.	TGTGCCAGCAGCGCCTTTCTGAGCTCTGGAAACACCATATATTTT	CASSAFLSSGNTIYF
.	TRBV21-1	TRBJ2-7	.	TGTGCCAGCAGCAACTCCTCTAGAAATGGCTACGAGCAGTACTTC	CASSNSSRNGYEQYF
.	TRBV19	TRBJ2-1	.	TGTGCCAGTACCCAGAACTCCTACAATGAGCAGTTCTTC	CASTQNSYNEQFF
.	TRBV14	TRBJ2-5	.	TGTGCCAGCAGCTTCAGGGGTAGGGAGACCCAGTACTTC	CASSFRGRETQYF
.	TRBV5-4	TRBJ2-7	TRBD1	TGTGCCAGCAGCACCGGACAGGGGCGGAATATAGAGCAGTACTTC	CASSTGQGRNIEQYF
.	TRBV6-6	TRBJ1-6	.	TGTGCCAGCAGCCGACAGTTCCTAGGGAGCTCCTATAATTCACCCCTCCACTTT	CASSRQFLGSSYNSPLHF
.	TRBV7-9	TRBJ1-2	TRBD1	TGTGCCAGCAGCCCAATATGGGGGATGAAACAGGGGGCAGACTATGGCTACACCTTC	CASSPIWGMKQGADYGYTF
.	TRBV7-2	TRBJ2-3	TRBD2	TGTGCCGTGTCCGGACTAGCGGGGGGGCTAGGTAGCACAGATACGCAGTATTTT	CAVSGLAGGLGSTDTQYF
.	TRBV15	TRBJ1-6	.	TGTGCCACCAGCAGAGATCTAGGGGCCGCTTCACCCCTCCACTTT	CATSRDLGAASPLHF
.	TRBV12-5	TRBJ2-1	TRBD2	TGTGCTAGTGGTTTGCGGACTAGCGGGGGCTACAATGAGCAGTTCTTC	CASGLRTSGGYNEQFF
.	TRBV20-1	TRBJ2-7	.	TGCAGTGCTAGTTCCCCTAACTACGAGCAGTACTTC	CSASSPNYEQYF
.	TRBV14	TRBJ2-3	TRBD1	TGTGCCAGCAGCTCCCGGGACAGGGGGAGAACAGATACGCAGTATTTT	CASSSRDRGRTDTQYF
.	TRBV6-6	TRBJ1-6	.	TGTGCCAGCACTTTATCCCTCGGGACATTATCTTCACCCCTCCACTTT	CASTLSLGTLSSPLHF
few	TRBV2	TRBJ2-7	TRBD1	TGTGCCAGCAGTAGACAGGGATCCGGCCACGAGCAGTACTTC	CASSRQGSGHEQYF
once	TRBV19	TRBJ1-6	.	TGTGCCAGTAGTTTGGGCAGATATAATTCACCCCTCCACTTT	CASSLGRYNSPLHF
few	TRBV4-3	TRBJ1-5	.	TGCGCCAGCAGCCAAGACTATCGACAAGTCAATCAGCCCCAGCATTTT	CASSQDYRQVNQPQHF
few	TRBV7-2	TRBJ1-5	.	TGTGCCAGCAGCTTAGTTCAGGATCAGCCCCAGCATTTT	CASSLVQDQPQHF
once	TRBV19	TRBJ1-2	.	TGTGCCAGTAGTATAGGAGCCCCAGGGTACTATGGCTACACCTTC	CASSIGAPGYYGYTF
.	TRBV10-3	TRBJ2-1	TRBD2	TGTGCCATCAGCCACACCAGCGGGGGGGCCAATGAGCAGTTCTTC	CAISHTSGGANEQFF
.	TRBV18	TRBJ1-5	.	TGTGCCAGCTCACCCGGGAGAGATCAGCCCCAGCATTTT	CASSPGRDQPQHF
.	TRBV5-4	TRBJ2-5	TRBD2	TGTGCCAGCAGCCCCAGGACTAGCGGGGCAGCAGCAGAGACCCAGTACTTC	CASSPRTSGAAAETQYF
.	TRBV19	TRBJ1-5	.	TGTGCCAGTAGTATAGACAGGGGTAGCAATCAGCCCCAGCATTTT	CASSIDRGSNQPQHF
.	TRBV6-5	TRBJ1-2	TRBD1	TGTGCCAGCAAGCCGGGACAGGGGAGCTATGGCTACACCTTC	CASKPGQGSYGYTF